This T cell receptor beta chain was sequenced in a study of blood T cell repertoires in COVID-19. About the study: Researchers got acute and convalescent COVID-19 samples from the United States, Italy and Spain. The cDNA or gDNA used as material had been derived from T cells, B-cell-depleted T cells, or PBMCs.

CDR3 size: 13 residues. This clone was picked up a small number of times. Per the authors' pipeline: How many nucleated cells were present was estimated from reference gene primer amplification. Libraries were prepared by immunoSEQ multiplex PCR; TCRdb keeps only in-frame clonotypes and omits some of them. The DNA was the basis for D and trimming; V, J and clone size are from that table. The table includes 200,000 or so clones, around 84% detected once. The gene calls are TRBV21-1 and TRBJ2-5; TRBD2, the table's D call, lacks a check against the DNA. TRBV21-1 is listed as a pseudogene. The sequenced material came from peripheral blood. The sequence was collected from a human donor in a cohort sampled during active COVID-19. The CDR3 DNA follows: TGTGCCAGCCCGAAGCCCGACCAAGAGACCCAGTACTTC. Translating gives CASPKPDQETQYF.